This TCR beta chain was sequenced in a study of cytomegalovirus exposure and HLA in healthy donors. PCR was performed using 60 Vbeta and 13 Jbeta primers. Some clones are missing from TCRdb's copy, which holds only in-frame ones; the method was immunoSEQ multiplex PCR. This sample's table reports more than 85,000 clones. Germline V gene sequence: CDR1 MNHNY, CDR2 SVGAGI (reference sequence). V lost 6 bases, J lost 5 bases, and 9 bases stayed unmatched. The CDR3 is 15 residues long. The sequenced material came from PBMCs. V gene TRBV6-6 combines with J gene TRBJ2-1, with 8 nucleotides matching TRBD1. The receptor was derived from a girl aged 10-17 years in good health and CMV-seropositive. The CDR3 is CASSYGQGTDNEQFF. CDR3 bases: TGTGCCAGCAGCTATGGACAGGGAACCGACAATGAGCAGTTCTTC.